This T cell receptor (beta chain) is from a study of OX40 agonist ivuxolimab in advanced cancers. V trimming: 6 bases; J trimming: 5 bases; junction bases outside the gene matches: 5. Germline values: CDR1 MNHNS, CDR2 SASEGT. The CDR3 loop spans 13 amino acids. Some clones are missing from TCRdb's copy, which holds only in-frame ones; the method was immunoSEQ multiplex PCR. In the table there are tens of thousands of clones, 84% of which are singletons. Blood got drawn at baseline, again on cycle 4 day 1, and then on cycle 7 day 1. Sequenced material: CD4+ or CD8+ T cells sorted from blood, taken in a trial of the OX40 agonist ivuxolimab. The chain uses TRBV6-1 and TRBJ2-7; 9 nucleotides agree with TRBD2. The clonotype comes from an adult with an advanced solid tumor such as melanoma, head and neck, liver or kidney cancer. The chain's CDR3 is CASRAGGPDEQYF. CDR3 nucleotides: TGTGCCAGCAGAGCGGGAGGTCCCGACGAGCAGTACTTC.